This paragraph covers one TCR beta chain sequence. Trimming took off 5 bases at V and 5 bases at J, with 15 bases between the two ends. The CDR3 covers 14 residues. CDR1 and CDR2 (germline): MNHEY, SMNVEV (reference sequence). This specimen belongs to a study of CD8 T cells in Susac syndrome. Reverse transcription of about 0.45 to 1 ug RNA used random hexamers. Amplification of the TCR beta CDR3 was carried out by immunoSEQ multiplex PCR, which spanned a total of 54 Vbeta and 13 Jbeta segments. TCRdb called the immunoSEQ multiplex PCR reads again in MiXCR, with one record for every CDR3 protein. The table lists some 300,000 distinct CDR3 sequences, around 85% of them singletons. CD8+ and CD4+ T cells from blood underwent TCR beta sequencing, which was carried out in a high-throughput format. TEMRA cells were FACS-enriched, while CD8+ and CD4+ T cells were negatively isolated.

This chain connects TRBV27 to TRBJ2-5; D is undetermined. This clonotype was obtained from a human donor with multiple sclerosis. The sequenced material came from CD8+ T cells from PBMCs. This CDR3 is CASSPRAPGETQYF. For the CDR3, the DNA is TGTGCCAGCAGTCCCCGGGCCCCTGGGGAGACCCAGTACTTC.